Listed below are T cell receptor beta chains from one sample, sequenced in a study of OX40 agonist ivuxolimab in advanced cancers. The data were produced by immunoSEQ multiplex PCR, yet TCRdb's version contains in-frame clones alone and is incomplete. The top ten clones hold 0.27% of a sample with about 110,000 clones, about 92% of them seen once. Sequencing was performed on CD4+ or CD8+ T cells sorted from blood, taken in a trial of the OX40 agonist ivuxolimab. Every receptor here comes from an adult with an advanced solid tumor such as melanoma, head and neck, liver or kidney cancer. Both conserved end residues are part of each CDR3. A D gene is named only where the DNA matches it firmly. Rows give clone size only sometimes, using once, few, many, or a class for an expanded clone.

j_call: TRBJ1-1; clone_size: -; d_call: -; v_call: TRBV5-1; cdr3_nt: TGCGCCAGCAGCTCCCAACAGAACACTGAAGCTTTCTTT; cdr3_aa: CASSSQQNTEAFF
j_call: TRBJ1-6; clone_size: few; d_call: -; v_call: TRBV7-2; cdr3_nt: TGTGCCAGCAGCTTAGTTAGCAGTAACTCACCCCTCCACTTT; cdr3_aa: CASSLVSSNSPLHF
j_call: TRBJ1-1; clone_size: -; d_call: -; v_call: TRBV18; cdr3_nt: TGTGCCAGCTCACGAATTTTGAACACTGAAGCTTTCTTT; cdr3_aa: CASSRILNTEAFF
j_call: TRBJ1-2; clone_size: -; d_call: -; v_call: TRBV5-1; cdr3_nt: TGCGCCAGCAGCCGGGGAGACCCAAGCGGCAACTATGGCTACACCTTC; cdr3_aa: CASSRGDPSGNYGYTF
j_call: TRBJ2-7; clone_size: -; d_call: TRBD1; v_call: TRBV6-5; cdr3_nt: TGTGCCAGCAGTTTGACCCCGGGACAGGGACCCTACGAGCAGTACTTC; cdr3_aa: CASSLTPGQGPYEQYF
j_call: TRBJ2-1; clone_size: -; d_call: -; v_call: TRBV11-2; cdr3_nt: TGTGCCAGCAGCAAAACGGGGGTCTACAATGAGCAGTTCTTC; cdr3_aa: CASSKTGVYNEQFF
j_call: TRBJ1-5; clone_size: -; d_call: -; v_call: TRBV28; cdr3_nt: TGTGCCAGCGACAGCAACAATCAGCCCCAGCATTTT; cdr3_aa: CASDSNNQPQHF
j_call: TRBJ2-1; clone_size: -; d_call: TRBD1; v_call: TRBV5-5; cdr3_nt: TGTGCCAGCAGCTCCGTAACCGGGACAGGGGAACCTGAGCAGTTCTTC; cdr3_aa: CASSSVTGTGEPEQFF
j_call: TRBJ2-1; clone_size: -; d_call: TRBD2; v_call: TRBV28; cdr3_nt: TGTGCCAGCAGGCCCCCCGGGACTAGCGTTCATGAGCAGTTCTTC; cdr3_aa: CASRPPGTSVHEQFF
j_call: TRBJ1-5; clone_size: -; d_call: TRBD1; v_call: TRBV19; cdr3_nt: TGTGCCAGTAGTATTGGGACAGTAAGTAATCAGCCCCAGCATTTT; cdr3_aa: CASSIGTVSNQPQHF
j_call: TRBJ1-4; clone_size: -; d_call: -; v_call: TRBV11-1; cdr3_nt: TGTGCCAGCAGCGGAGCCTTTGCAACTAATGAAAAACTGTTTTTT; cdr3_aa: CASSGAFATNEKLFF
j_call: TRBJ1-3; clone_size: -; d_call: -; v_call: TRBV29-1; cdr3_nt: TGCAGCGTACGGGGACATCTCTCTGGAAACACCATATATTTT; cdr3_aa: CSVRGHLSGNTIYF
j_call: TRBJ2-3; clone_size: -; d_call: -; v_call: TRBV7-9; cdr3_nt: TGTGCCAGCAGCTTAGCGCAGACGGGGAACAGAGATACGCAGTATTTT; cdr3_aa: CASSLAQTGNRDTQYF
j_call: TRBJ1-5; clone_size: -; d_call: TRBD1; v_call: TRBV2; cdr3_nt: TGTGCCAGCAGTAGGGACAGTAATAGCAATCAGCCCCAGCATTTT; cdr3_aa: CASSRDSNSNQPQHF
j_call: TRBJ1-2; clone_size: -; d_call: -; v_call: TRBV10-3; cdr3_nt: TGTGCCATCAGTGGAGGGAAGGTCCAGAATGGCTACACCTTC; cdr3_aa: CAISGGKVQNGYTF
j_call: TRBJ1-5; clone_size: -; d_call: -; v_call: TRBV11-3; cdr3_nt: TGTGCCAGCAGCTTGGAGGTTAGCTTTAGTCAGCCCCAGCATTTT; cdr3_aa: CASSLEVSFSQPQHF
j_call: TRBJ2-4; clone_size: -; d_call: -; v_call: TRBV6-5; cdr3_nt: TGTGCCAGCAGTCAGTGGGGGGTCAACAAAAACATTCAGTACTTC; cdr3_aa: CASSQWGVNKNIQYF
j_call: TRBJ1-1; clone_size: -; d_call: -; v_call: TRBV19; cdr3_nt: TGTGCCAGTATGGCGGGGCACACTGAAGCTTTCTTT; cdr3_aa: CASMAGHTEAFF
j_call: TRBJ1-5; clone_size: -; d_call: -; v_call: TRBV27; cdr3_nt: TGTGCCAGCAGTTTAACGGGGAATCAGCCCCAGCATTTT; cdr3_aa: CASSLTGNQPQHF
j_call: TRBJ2-5; clone_size: -; d_call: TRBD2; v_call: TRBV6-5; cdr3_nt: TGTGCCAGCAGTTACGGCGGGGGGGCGGCCGAGACCCAGTACTTC; cdr3_aa: CASSYGGGAAETQYF
j_call: TRBJ1-6; clone_size: few; d_call: -; v_call: TRBV7-9; cdr3_nt: TGTGCCAGCCGCAGCTTAGGTCTGCAGGGCTTGACACCCCTCCACTTT; cdr3_aa: CASRSLGLQGLTPLHF
j_call: TRBJ2-5; clone_size: -; d_call: -; v_call: TRBV9; cdr3_nt: TGTGCCAGCAGCCCGAGAGGGCAGGGGGGCCAAGAGACCCAGTACTTC; cdr3_aa: CASSPRGQGGQETQYF
j_call: TRBJ2-3; clone_size: once; d_call: TRBD2; v_call: TRBV10-3; cdr3_nt: TGTGCCATCAGTCTCACACAGGGACTAGCGGGAGTATGGGATACGCAGTATTTT; cdr3_aa: CAISLTQGLAGVWDTQYF
j_call: TRBJ2-1; clone_size: -; d_call: TRBD1; v_call: TRBV9; cdr3_nt: TGTGCCAGCAGCACACTCAGGGGGCCGCGGTTCTTC; cdr3_aa: CASSTLRGPRFF
j_call: TRBJ2-7; clone_size: -; d_call: TRBD1; v_call: TRBV6-5; cdr3_nt: TGTGCCACCCAAAAGGACAGGGGGCTAGGCGAGCAGTACTTC; cdr3_aa: CATQKDRGLGEQYF
j_call: TRBJ1-2; clone_size: -; d_call: -; v_call: TRBV19; cdr3_nt: TGTGCCAGTAGTATAGATCTCAAGGGACCGAGTCTCCGATCTTATGGCTACACCTTC; cdr3_aa: CASSIDLKGPSLRSYGYTF
j_call: TRBJ1-1; clone_size: few; d_call: TRBD1; v_call: TRBV19; cdr3_nt: TGTGCCAGTAGAGACAGGGACACTGAAGCTTTCTTT; cdr3_aa: CASRDRDTEAFF
j_call: TRBJ2-5; clone_size: -; d_call: -; v_call: TRBV7-2; cdr3_nt: TGTGCCAGCAGTCCCTTTCGGGAGACCCAGTACTTC; cdr3_aa: CASSPFRETQYF
j_call: TRBJ1-6; clone_size: -; d_call: TRBD1; v_call: TRBV7-3; cdr3_nt: TGTGCCAGCAGCCCTGACAGGGGGCCTTCACCCCTCCACTTT; cdr3_aa: CASSPDRGPSPLHF
j_call: TRBJ2-7; clone_size: once; d_call: TRBD1; v_call: TRBV5-4; cdr3_nt: TGTGCCAGCAGCCAGGGAACCGGGACAGGGTCCTACGAGCAGTACTTC; cdr3_aa: CASSQGTGTGSYEQYF
j_call: TRBJ1-2; clone_size: -; d_call: -; v_call: TRBV4-3; cdr3_nt: TGCGCCAGCAGCCAAGAAAGGAAATCTGGCTACACCTTC; cdr3_aa: CASSQERKSGYTF
j_call: TRBJ1-1; clone_size: -; d_call: -; v_call: TRBV7-2; cdr3_nt: TGTGCCAGCAGCCCTCTAGGGGGGATCGGAACCACTGAAGCTTTCTTT; cdr3_aa: CASSPLGGIGTTEAFF
j_call: TRBJ2-1; clone_size: -; d_call: TRBD2; v_call: TRBV29-1; cdr3_nt: TGCAGCGTTAGACTAGCGATCAGCTCCTACAATGAGCAGTTCTTC; cdr3_aa: CSVRLAISSYNEQFF
j_call: TRBJ1-2; clone_size: -; d_call: -; v_call: TRBV6-5; cdr3_nt: TGTGCCAGCAGTCGAACGGCATCCACCTATGGCTACACCTTC; cdr3_aa: CASSRTASTYGYTF
j_call: TRBJ2-5; clone_size: -; d_call: TRBD1; v_call: TRBV18; cdr3_nt: TGTGCCAGCTCACCCAAAACAGGGGTAGAGACCCAGTACTTC; cdr3_aa: CASSPKTGVETQYF
j_call: TRBJ2-5; clone_size: -; d_call: -; v_call: TRBV7-6; cdr3_nt: TGTGCCAGCAGCTTAGCGCCAGGGGAGAACCAAGAGACCCAGTACTTC; cdr3_aa: CASSLAPGENQETQYF
j_call: TRBJ1-6; clone_size: -; d_call: -; v_call: TRBV2; cdr3_nt: TGTGCCAGCAAGAGGGCTTCACCCCTCCACTTT; cdr3_aa: CASKRASPLHF
j_call: TRBJ2-6; clone_size: -; d_call: -; v_call: TRBV19; cdr3_nt: TGTGCCAGTAGTGGTGGGCGCGGTGGGGCCAACGTCCTGACTTTC; cdr3_aa: CASSGGRGGANVLTF
j_call: TRBJ1-6; clone_size: -; d_call: TRBD1; v_call: TRBV7-3; cdr3_nt: TGTGCCAGCAGCCTAGGGACAGCGAATTCACCCCTCCACTTT; cdr3_aa: CASSLGTANSPLHF
j_call: TRBJ2-4; clone_size: few; d_call: -; v_call: TRBV5-1; cdr3_nt: TGCGCCAGCAGCTTGTCAGGGGACAAAAACATTCAGTACTTC; cdr3_aa: CASSLSGDKNIQYF
j_call: TRBJ1-1; clone_size: -; d_call: TRBD1; v_call: TRBV30; cdr3_nt: TGTGCCTGGAGTCGAGACAGGGCTGAAGCTTTCTTT; cdr3_aa: CAWSRDRAEAFF
j_call: TRBJ2-1; clone_size: -; d_call: -; v_call: TRBV20-1; cdr3_nt: TGCAGTGCTCTGAAAAACAATGAGCAGTTCTTC; cdr3_aa: CSALKNNEQFF
j_call: TRBJ1-1; clone_size: -; d_call: TRBD1; v_call: TRBV6-6; cdr3_nt: TGTGCCAGCAGAGCAGGGGGCGACACGGGTGAAGCTTTCTTT; cdr3_aa: CASRAGGDTGEAFF
j_call: TRBJ1-3; clone_size: once; d_call: -; v_call: TRBV7-3; cdr3_nt: TGTGCCAGCAGCATCACAGGAGGCTCTGGAAACACCATATATTTT; cdr3_aa: CASSITGGSGNTIYF
j_call: TRBJ1-4; clone_size: -; d_call: -; v_call: TRBV27; cdr3_nt: TGTGCCAGCAGTCCCCAAGGTGCAACTAATGAAAAACTGTTTTTT; cdr3_aa: CASSPQGATNEKLFF
j_call: TRBJ1-4; clone_size: -; d_call: -; v_call: TRBV6-1; cdr3_nt: TGTGCCAGCAGTGAAGCATGGCTCCGGCTTTTT; cdr3_aa: CASSEAWLRLF
j_call: TRBJ2-7; clone_size: -; d_call: -; v_call: TRBV11-2; cdr3_nt: TGTGCCAGCAGCTTAAGGATAGGTTTCTACGAGCAGTACTTC; cdr3_aa: CASSLRIGFYEQYF
j_call: TRBJ1-1; clone_size: once; d_call: -; v_call: TRBV2; cdr3_nt: TGTGCCAGCAGTGACGGTCGAGGGCGCAGGGTGAGGGACACTGAAGCTTTCTTT; cdr3_aa: CASSDGRGRRVRDTEAFF
j_call: TRBJ2-5; clone_size: -; d_call: TRBD2; v_call: TRBV5-1; cdr3_nt: TGCGCCAGCAGCTTCGGGGGACTAGCCCTGTACCAGACCCAGTACTTC; cdr3_aa: CASSFGGLALYQTQYF
j_call: TRBJ2-7; clone_size: -; d_call: -; v_call: TRBV19; cdr3_nt: TGTGCCAGTAGTATAGGTCAGGGCGACGAGCAGTACTTC; cdr3_aa: CASSIGQGDEQYF
j_call: TRBJ1-2; clone_size: -; d_call: -; v_call: TRBV4-3; cdr3_nt: TGCGCCAGCAGCCAAGTACGTCCTAACGGTCTTCCAGGTGGCTACACCTTC; cdr3_aa: CASSQVRPNGLPGGYTF
j_call: TRBJ2-7; clone_size: -; d_call: TRBD2; v_call: TRBV5-1; cdr3_nt: TGCGCCAGCAGCTTGGCCGGGACTAGCCTTTACGAGCAGTACTTC; cdr3_aa: CASSLAGTSLYEQYF
j_call: TRBJ2-7; clone_size: few; d_call: TRBD2; v_call: TRBV7-2; cdr3_nt: TGTGCCAGCAGCCCGACTAGCGGCTACGAGCAGTACTTC; cdr3_aa: CASSPTSGYEQYF
j_call: TRBJ1-2; clone_size: -; d_call: -; v_call: TRBV2; cdr3_nt: TGTGCCAGCAGTTGGGACCCTCTCGGGGATGGCTACACCTTC; cdr3_aa: CASSWDPLGDGYTF
j_call: TRBJ1-1; clone_size: -; d_call: TRBD1; v_call: TRBV30; cdr3_nt: TGTGCCTGGAAGGCCCAAGAAACAGGGGGCCGCACTGAAGCTTTCTTT; cdr3_aa: CAWKAQETGGRTEAFF
j_call: TRBJ1-2; clone_size: -; d_call: -; v_call: TRBV30; cdr3_nt: TGTGCCTGGAGTGAGGTCGGTGGGGTTGGCTACACCTTC; cdr3_aa: CAWSEVGGVGYTF
j_call: TRBJ2-7; clone_size: -; d_call: -; v_call: TRBV7-9; cdr3_nt: TGTGCCAGCAGCTTCGGGGACGCGAGCTCCTACGAGCAGTACTTC; cdr3_aa: CASSFGDASSYEQYF
j_call: TRBJ2-1; clone_size: -; d_call: -; v_call: TRBV9; cdr3_nt: TGTGCCAGCAGCGTAGGAAGTAGTGGGAGCAATGAGCAGTTCTTC; cdr3_aa: CASSVGSSGSNEQFF
j_call: TRBJ1-2; clone_size: -; d_call: -; v_call: TRBV14; cdr3_nt: TGTGCCAGCAGCCAATATGGCTACACCTTC; cdr3_aa: CASSQYGYTF